The 2 T cell receptor beta chains presented below share a single source sample, sequenced in a study of shared clonotypes between healthy human individuals (TCRdb year 2020). The library was obtained by the immunoSEQ multiplex PCR assay. TCRdb's version of the immuneACCESS table is confined to in-frame rearrangements and falls short of the full clone set. An unresolved V gene accounts for under half of the shortfall where checked; the remainder is of unknown origin. This sample lists 1,500,000 or so clones; more than 95% were detected once. The ten largest account for approximately 1.1% of the sample. The sequencing input was naive CD4+ T cells sorted from blood. The intended sense of this specimen's cell subset or site label: CD45RA+ positively selected. The origin of the receptors is a man aged 25-40 years in good health.

The chain recombines TRBV5-5 with TRBJ1-2; D is unclear. This CDR3 is built from 14 residues. Trimming removed 0 bases at V and 6 bases at J, with 12 bases between. Germline CDR1 reads SGHKS; CDR2 reads YYEKEE (reference sequence). CDR3 nucleotides: TGTGCCAGCAGCTTGGTGACTACGATCGATGGCTACACCTTC. Translation: CASSLVTTIDGYTF.

This chain joins TRBV7-2 and TRBJ2-2, with no clear D. This CDR3 region has 15 residues. In germline, CDR1 is SGHTA, CDR2 FQGNSA. V dropped 5 bases and J dropped 3 bases, with 13 bases sitting between them. CDR3 bases: TGTGCCAGCAGCCGGACCGGGCCCTACACCGGGGAGCTGTTTTTT. This sequence encodes CASSRTGPYTGELFF. Full variable domain (outside the CDR3, taken from reference TRBV7-2 and TRBJ2-2): GAGVSQSPSNKVTEKGKDVELRCDPISGHTALYWYRQSLGQGLEFLIYFQGNSAPDKSGLPSDRFSAERTGGSVSTLTIQRTQQEDSAVYLCASSRTGPYTGELFFGEGSRLTVL.